The next 19 T cell receptor beta chains were all read from a single sample in a study of a mutant IDH1 vaccine in newly diagnosed glioma. No antigen has been assigned to these receptors. Time point reported: week 23, last vaccination. The study gave 300 ug of mutant IDH1 20-mer peptide per vaccine dose, with topical imiquimod. The protocol was immunoSEQ multiplex PCR, while the TCRdb copy is restricted to in-frame clones and leaves out a portion. The sample carries about 55,000 clones, 75% to 85% recorded once. The sample was PBMCs, taken from a glioma patient whose treatment included an IDH1 peptide vaccine. Every receptor here comes from a man aged 40-49 years with glioma.

This chain uses TRBV6-6 with TRBJ1-2, with 11 bases that match TRBD1. The CDR3 contains 15 residues. V shed 3 bases and J 2 bases; nucleotides not matched to a gene: 2. Germline-derived CDR1 and CDR2 are MNHNY and SVGAGI (reference sequence). CDR3 bases: TGTGCCAGCAGTTATGGGGACAGGGGGAACTATGGCTACACCTTC. Its protein product is CASSYGDRGNYGYTF.

V usage is TRBV6-4 and J usage is TRBJ2-3; 9 nucleotides line up with TRBD2. J was trimmed by 4 bases and V by 0 bases; bases with no gene match: 11. The CDR3 has 18 residues. The germline CDR1 and CDR2 sequences are MRHNA and SNTAGT. DNA for the CDR3: TGTGCCAGCAGTGACTCGTTCAGTCAGCGGGGGGCGGCAGATACGCAGTATTTT. Amino acids: CASSDSFSQRGAADTQYF.

Only one count was recorded for this clone. The chain recombines TRBV15 with TRBJ2-5; D is unclear. The CDR3 loop spans 15 amino acids. Germline CDR1 reads LNHNV; CDR2 reads YYDKDF (reference sequence). Trimming removed 0 bases from V and 9 bases from J, with 17 bases in between. In DNA form, the CDR3 reads TGTGCCACCAGCAGAGATCAAGTAGGCCTAAGGGCCCAGTACTTC. This gives the protein CATSRDQVGLRAQYF.

The chain employs TRBV10-3 and TRBJ1-5; D unclear. The ends were cut back, 2 bases at V and 4 bases at J, with 9 bases in the middle. CDR3 size: 14 residues. Germline assignment: CDR1 ENHRY and CDR2 SYGVKD. In DNA form, the CDR3 reads TGTGCCATCAGTGAGAATCAACCGAATCAGCCCCAGCATTTT. As protein: CAISENQPNQPQHF.

The chain has TRBV19 and TRBJ2-6; D remains ambiguous. This CDR3 is built from 18 residues. Germline V gives CDR1 LNHDA, CDR2 SQIVND (reference sequence). V was cut by 3 bases and J by 0 bases, with 15 bases left in between. The DNA for the CDR3 is TGTGCCAGTAGTATTTTCCAGGCTCTATCCTCTGGGGCCAACGTCCTGACTTTC. This translates into CASSIFQALSSGANVLTF.

The chain is built from TRBV6-6 and TRBJ1-3, with a possible D match to TRBD1 (5 bases). V was pared by 4 bases and J by 3 bases, with 10 bases between. Germline CDR1 is MNHNY and CDR2 is SVGAGI (reference sequence). The CDR3 has 14 amino acids. Here the CDR3 reads CASSFDSYGNTIYF. CDR3 sequence (DNA): TGTGCCAGCAGTTTCGACAGCTATGGAAACACCATATATTTT.

This sequence joins TRBV4-1 and TRBJ2-3, with TRBD2 matching over 8 bases. CDR3 length: 18 amino acids. The germline V gene has CDR1 MGHRA and CDR2 YSYEKL. Losses at the gene ends were 3 bases for V and 2 bases for J; bases not matched to a gene: 13. As DNA, the CDR3 is TGCGCCAGCAGCCAGTTGGCGGGGGGCCGTACAATCACAGATACGCAGTATTTT. Its translation is CASSQLAGGRTITDTQYF.

The gene calls are TRBV30 and TRBJ2-7; 9 bases match TRBD2. The CDR3 consists of 14 residues. V was pared by 1 base and J by 4 bases, with 5 bases of the junction left unmatched. Germline V CDR1 and CDR2: GTSNPN, SVGIG (reference sequence). CDR3 region: CAWSGGGASYEQYF. The CDR3 coding sequence is TGTGCCTGGAGTGGCGGGGGGGCTTCGTACGAGCAGTACTTC. The complete variable domain, with remaining parts taken from reference TRBV30 and TRBJ2-7, reads SQTIHQWPATLVQPVGSPLSLECTVEGTSNPNLYWYRQAAGRGLQLLFYSVGIGQISSEVPQNLSASRPQDRQFILSSKKLLLSDSGFYLCAWSGGGASYEQYFGPGTRLTVT.

The genes are TRBV18 and TRBJ2-3; possibly TRBD2 for D (5 bases). Germline V CDR1 and CDR2: KGHSH, LQKENI. Trimming cost V 6 bases and J 3 bases, with 10 bases left between them. The CDR3 has 13 residues. CDR3 sequence: CASSPAVTDTQYF. The CDR3 DNA sequence: TGTGCCAGCTCCCCAGCGGTTACAGATACGCAGTATTTT.

The rearrangement links TRBV7-9 to TRBJ1-5; 8 positions agree with TRBD1. After removal of 2 bases from V and 4 bases from J, the junction contained 7 bases not matched to a gene. This CDR3 comprises 16 residues. Germline assignment: CDR1 SEHNR and CDR2 FQNEAQ (reference sequence). As DNA, the CDR3 is TGTGCCAGCAGCTTATATTCAGGGGGCGCGAATCAGCCCCAGCATTTT. It specifies CASSLYSGGANQPQHF.

The CDR3 bases are TGTGCCAGCAGTAACCAGGGACGTCACTCCGAGCAGTACTTC. This encodes CASSNQGRHSEQYF. The V and J genes are TRBV6-1 and TRBJ2-7; the D call may be TRBD1 or TRBD2 (5 bases each). The CDR3 is made up of 14 amino acids. V lost 5 bases, J lost 6 bases, and 17 bases lay in between. Germline V gives CDR1 MNHNS, CDR2 SASEGT.

V gene TRBV5-1 combines with J gene TRBJ1-4, with TRBD1 identical over 7 bases. This CDR3 has 18 residues. V shed 0 bases and J 4 bases; nucleotides not matched to a gene: 12. In germline, CDR1 is SGHRS, CDR2 YFSETQ. This CDR3 reads CASSLVGLAWDSNEKLFF. CDR3 bases: TGCGCCAGCAGCTTGGTTGGATTAGCATGGGACAGTAATGAAAAACTGTTTTTT.

The gene calls are TRBV2 and TRBJ2-2; D not resolved. This CDR3 spans 14 amino acids. Trimming cost V 8 bases and J 1 base, with 11 bases left between them. In germline, CDR1 is SNHLY, CDR2 FYNNEI. Written as DNA, the CDR3 is TGTGCCAGCGGGAAACAGCAGAACACCGGGGAGCTGTTTTTT. It yields the protein CASGKQQNTGELFF.

This rearrangement joins TRBV30 to TRBJ2-6; no firm D call. The V gene's germline CDR1 is GTSNPN and CDR2 SVGIG (reference sequence). Trimming removed 2 bases from V and 2 bases from J, with 13 bases in between. This CDR3 has 16 amino acids. This CDR3 reads CAWSSPDSAGANVLTF. In DNA form, the CDR3 reads TGTGCCTGGAGTTCACCAGACTCTGCTGGGGCCAACGTCCTGACTTTC.

This clone has more than one count but fewer than ten. In DNA, the CDR3 is TGTGCCAGCAGTTTGGGTGGATATCAGCCCCAGCATTTT. Translated: CASSLGGYQPQHF. The chain links TRBV27 to TRBJ1-5; D gene unclear. The CDR3 covers 13 residues. V was shortened by 3 bases and J by 5 bases, with 8 bases between the two germline ends. Germline V gives CDR1 MNHEY, CDR2 SMNVEV (reference sequence).

The chain has TRBV6-1 and TRBJ2-5; D is perhaps TRBD1 or TRBD2 (5 bases each). CDR1 is MNHNS, CDR2 SASEGT, per germline. This CDR3 comprises 13 residues. Trimming left V 6 bases short and J 5 bases short, with 13 bases between. CDR3 nucleotide sequence: TGTGCCAGCAGGAAGGTGGGGGTGGAGACCCAGTACTTC. Residues: CASRKVGVETQYF.

This clone was found a few times. The chain recombines TRBV2 with TRBJ1-1; D ambiguous. The CDR3 contains 10 residues. Per germline, CDR1 SNHLY and CDR2 FYNNEI. The V end was cut by 4 bases, the J end by 11 bases, with 8 bases between. Here the CDR3 reads CASSGQFAFF. For the CDR3, the DNA is TGTGCCAGCAGTGGGCAGTTCGCTTTCTTT.

The chain couples TRBV30 to TRBJ2-7; TRBD1 might be the D (6 bases). From germline, CDR1 is GTSNPN and CDR2 SVGIG (reference sequence). The CDR3 length is 17 residues. V lost 4 bases and J 3 bases, leaving 25 bases between the germline ends. This CDR3 is CAWTKGARDTILYEQYF. The CDR3 DNA is TGTGCCTGGACCAAAGGAGCCCGGGACACTATCCTCTACGAGCAGTACTTC.

The count of this clone is one. The J gene is TRBJ2-7, the V gene TRBV6-5, with D maybe TRBD1 (6 bases). The germline V gene has CDR1 MNHEY and CDR2 SVGAGI. V was cut by 6 bases and J by 1 base, with 13 bases left in between. The CDR3 is 14 amino acids. CDR3 sequence reads: CASRKDRQSYEQYF. In DNA form, the CDR3 reads TGTGCCAGCAGGAAAGACAGGCAGTCCTACGAGCAGTACTTC.